The 29 T cell receptor beta chains in this list originate from one sample, sequenced in a study of blood T cell repertoires in COVID-19. TCRdb keeps only in-frame clones here, not all; method: immunoSEQ multiplex PCR. The data show roughly 570,000 clones, 85% to 90% seen once. The sample taken for sequencing was peripheral blood. These receptors were obtained from a woman aged 45-60 years with COVID-19, enrolled during active disease.

CDR3 sequence: CASSQGGLQKETQYF. For the CDR3, the DNA is TGTGCCAGCAGCCAAGGGGGACTACAAAAAGAGACCCAGTACTTC. The V gene is TRBV3-1 (or the pseudogene TRBV3-2), the J gene TRBJ2-5, with 7 bases fitting TRBD2. CDR3 size: 15 residues. Germline trimming cut 1 base from V and 3 bases from J; bases unmatched to any gene: 5. Germline V gene data show CDR1 as LGHDT and CDR2 as YNNKEL (reference sequence).

J is TRBJ2-3 and V is TRBV19; weak D call: TRBD1 (7 bases). V shed 2 bases and J shed 6 bases, with 27 bases lying between them. The CDR3 spans 19 residues. Germline V lookup: CDR1 LNHDA, CDR2 SQIVND (reference sequence). CDR3 nucleotide sequence: TGTGCCAGTAGTATAATCGGTTATCGGGGGCAGGGGGTTGAGGATACGCAGTATTTT. Protein: CASSIIGYRGQGVEDTQYF.

The chain uses TRBV9 and TRBJ2-2; 12 nucleotides agree with TRBD2. V dropped 4 bases and J dropped 6; count of bases not matched to a gene: 7. Germline V gene sequence: CDR1 SGDLS, CDR2 YYNGEE. The CDR3 covers 16 residues. The CDR3 loop is CASSLPTSGGPGELFF. CDR3 DNA sequence: TGTGCCAGCAGCCTTCCGACTAGCGGGGGCCCCGGGGAGCTGTTTTTT.

The chain carries TRBV7-9 and TRBJ1-3; D not certain. The CDR3 runs to 13 residues. V gave up 3 bases and J gave up 4 bases, with 7 bases separating them. From germline, CDR1 is SEHNR and CDR2 FQNEAQ (reference sequence). Written as DNA, the CDR3 is TGTGCCAGCAGCTTCCCTCAGGGAAACACCATATATTTT. Protein product: CASSFPQGNTIYF.

The chain carries TRBV2 and TRBJ1-2; possible D gene TRBD1, 5 bases. Germline V gene lookup returns CDR1 SNHLY and CDR2 FYNNEI. V was trimmed by 2 bases and J by 8 bases, leaving 12 bases between them. The CDR3 is made up of 13 amino acids. In DNA form, the CDR3 reads TGTGCCAGCAGTGAAAGCAGGGCGGAGGGCTACACCTTC. This translates into CASSESRAEGYTF.

This chain joins TRBV28 and TRBJ1-5; D possibly corresponds to TRBD1 (6 bases). This CDR3 contains 15 residues. Germline values: CDR1 MDHEN, CDR2 SYDVKM. Trimming removed 4 bases at V and 7 bases at J, with 17 bases between. The CDR3 loop is CASSSPDRLGQPQHF. The DNA for the CDR3 is TGTGCCAGCAGTTCCCCTGACAGGTTAGGGCAGCCCCAGCATTTT.

The V and J genes are TRBV28 and TRBJ1-1; D is undetermined. V lost 0 bases to trimming and J lost 5 bases, with 10 bases between them. Germline lookup yields CDR1 MDHEN and CDR2 SYDVKM. The length of the CDR3 is 14 residues. The CDR3 sequence: CASSLWTRSTEAFF. CDR3 DNA: TGTGCCAGCAGTTTATGGACTAGGAGTACTGAAGCTTTCTTT. The full variable domain, completed using reference TRBV28 and TRBJ1-1, is DVKVTQSSRYLVKRTGEKVFLECVQDMDHENMFWYRQDPGLGLRLIYFSYDVKMKEKGDIPEGYSVSREKKERFSLILESASTNQTSMYLCASSLWTRSTEAFFGQGTRLTVV.

The chain employs TRBV5-1 and TRBJ2-1; TRBD1 agrees at 7 bases. V shed 1 base, J shed 9 bases, and the junction held 13 bases outside the gene matches. Germline CDR1 is SGHRS and CDR2 is YFSETQ. The CDR3 has 16 amino acids. The CDR3 nucleotides are TGCGCCAGCAGCTTGAATTTTGTCAGGGGGAGCGGTGAGCAGTTCTTC. Protein product: CASSLNFVRGSGEQFF.

This rearrangement joins TRBV9 to TRBJ2-1, with 11 bases aligning to TRBD1. The V segment lost 0 bases and the J segment 2 bases; nucleotides outside the gene matches: 4. The length of the CDR3 is 17 residues. In germline, CDR1 is SGDLS, CDR2 YYNGEE. In DNA form, the CDR3 reads TGTGCCAGCAGCGTAGCTTGGGGACAGGGGGCCTACAATGAGCAGTTCTTC. Protein: CASSVAWGQGAYNEQFF. The full variable domain, in which reference TRBV9 and TRBJ2-1 provide the parts outside the CDR3, is DSGVTQTPKHLITATGQRVTLRCSPRSGDLSVYWYQQSLDQGLQFLIQYYNGEERAKGNILERFSAQQFPDLHSELNLSSLELGDSALYFCASSVAWGQGAYNEQFFGPGTRLTVL.

The V and J genes are TRBV6-6 and TRBJ1-5; 9 bases align to TRBD1. V lost 5 bases, J lost 4 bases, and 12 bases stayed unmatched. Germline values: CDR1 MNHNY, CDR2 SVGAGI (reference sequence). This CDR3 is 17 amino acids long. The CDR3: CASSLGQGSSENQPQHF. CDR3 coding DNA: TGTGCCAGCAGTCTGGGACAGGGATCATCGGAAAATCAGCCCCAGCATTTT.

V is TRBV9 and J is TRBJ1-6, with D hard to call. Germline assignment: CDR1 SGDLS and CDR2 YYNGEE. V was pared by 0 bases and J by 7 bases, with 8 bases between. CDR3 length equals 14 residues. Here the CDR3 reads CASSVGTVNSPLHF. CDR3 DNA sequence: TGTGCCAGCAGCGTAGGAACAGTAAATTCACCCCTCCACTTT.

The rearrangement joins TRBV6-5 to TRBJ1-2, with 7 bases aligning to TRBD1. This CDR3 is 15 amino acids long. Germline values: CDR1 MNHEY, CDR2 SVGAGI. V was clipped by 6 bases and J by 3 bases; unmatched bases: 10. CDR3 protein: CASSLSRDSYYGYTF. For the CDR3, the DNA is TGTGCCAGCAGCCTAAGCCGGGACAGCTACTATGGCTACACCTTC.

The V call is TRBV7-2, the J call TRBJ1-2; no definite D call. In germline, CDR1 is SGHTA, CDR2 FQGNSA. The V end was cut by 4 bases, the J end by 4 bases, with 19 bases between. This CDR3 contains 16 residues. In DNA, the CDR3 is TGTGCCAGCAGCTCGGGAAGCCCGACGGGCGTCTATGGCTACACCTTC. This gives the protein CASSSGSPTGVYGYTF.

The chain uses TRBV6-5 and TRBJ2-2, with D perhaps matching TRBD2 (5 bases). The CDR3 runs to 15 residues. V shed 2 bases and J shed 1 base, with 8 bases lying between them. Germline V gene sequence: CDR1 MNHEY, CDR2 SVGAGI. For the CDR3, the DNA is TGTGCCAGCAGTTACCTGAGGGAGAACACCGGGGAGCTGTTTTTT. Translated: CASSYLRENTGELFF.

This clone appeared a few times. The chain joins TRBV5-4 to TRBJ2-1; 14 bases align to TRBD2. The CDR3 consists of 16 residues. With 4 bases clipped from V and 7 bases from J, the junction kept 7 bases outside the gene matches. Germline assignment: CDR1 SGHNT and CDR2 YYREEE (reference sequence). The DNA of the CDR3 is TGTGCCAGCAGCGTGACTAGCGGGGGGGCCGTGAATGAGCAGTTCTTC. This codes for CASSVTSGGAVNEQFF.

The chain uses TRBV4-2 and TRBJ1-3; 7 bases fit TRBD1. After removal of 1 base from V and 0 bases from J, the junction contained 3 bases not matched to a gene. The CDR3 runs 16 residues. Germline-derived CDR1 and CDR2 are LGHNA and YNFKEQ. CDR3 in amino acids: CASSQATGVSGNTIYF. The CDR3 bases are TGTGCCAGCAGCCAAGCTACAGGGGTCTCTGGAAACACCATATATTTT.

The J gene is TRBJ1-6, the V gene TRBV2, with D uncertain. This CDR3 comprises 14 residues. Trimming removed 6 bases from V and 9 bases from J, with 15 bases in between. Germline V gives CDR1 SNHLY, CDR2 FYNNEI. The CDR3 DNA reads TGTGCCAGCAGATTTAGCCGGGAGGGTTCACCCCTCCACTTT. This encodes CASRFSREGSPLHF.

The J gene is TRBJ1-4, the V gene TRBV6-2 or TRBV6-3, with D unclear. The CDR3 contains 18 residues. Germline CDR1 MNHEY, CDR2 SVGEGT. V was shortened by 1 base and J by 4 bases, with 19 bases between the two germline ends. The CDR3: CASSYLARPVDFNEKLFF. For the CDR3, the DNA is TGTGCCAGCAGTTACTTGGCCAGACCTGTCGACTTTAATGAAAAACTGTTTTTT.

This clone came up once. The chain employs TRBV6-6 and TRBJ2-7; TRBD1 aligns across 7 bases. The germline V gene has CDR1 MNHNY and CDR2 SVGAGI (reference sequence). The ends lost 2 bases at V and 4 bases at J; junction bases unmatched: 5. The CDR3 contains 14 residues. CDR3 amino acids: CASSYTGEEYEQYF. Written as DNA, the CDR3 is TGTGCCAGCAGTTACACAGGGGAAGAATACGAGCAGTACTTC.

V and J are TRBV11-2 and TRBJ1-1, with D possibly TRBD1 on 5 matching bases. CDR1 and CDR2 (germline): SGHAT, FQNNGV. This CDR3 has 14 residues. Trimming took off 4 bases at V and 5 bases at J, with 14 bases between the two ends. The CDR3 DNA is TGTGCCAGCAGCTACCAACGGGCAGGGACTGAAGCTTTCTTT. It encodes CASSYQRAGTEAFF.

This chain uses TRBV30 with TRBJ2-2; TRBD2 matches at 14 bases. V lost 6 bases, J lost 2 bases, and 8 bases stayed unmatched. This CDR3 spans 17 amino acids. Germline assignment: CDR1 GTSNPN and CDR2 SVGIG (reference sequence). The CDR3 here is CACNPGLAGDNTGELFF. The CDR3 DNA sequence: TGTGCCTGCAATCCGGGACTAGCGGGGGATAACACCGGGGAGCTGTTTTTT.

This chain links TRBV2 with TRBJ2-5; TRBD1 might be the D (5 bases). Germline V gives CDR1 SNHLY, CDR2 FYNNEI. Between the trimmed V and J ends, which lost 2 bases and 3 bases, there was a span of 10 bases. The CDR3 totals 14 residues. In DNA form, the CDR3 reads TGTGCCAGCAGTGAAACCGGCAGGGAAGAGACCCAGTACTTC. Encoded protein: CASSETGREETQYF.

The chain uses TRBV18 and TRBJ2-1, with D uncertain. CDR1 is KGHSH and CDR2 is LQKENI in the germline V gene. The CDR3 spans 13 residues. Trimming took off 2 bases at V and 5 bases at J, with 7 bases between the two ends. The CDR3: CASSPGPNNEQFF. CDR3 DNA sequence: TGTGCCAGCTCACCAGGGCCCAACAATGAGCAGTTCTTC.

CDR3 nucleotide sequence: TGCGCCAGCAGGCTACAGGAGGGCCCCCGTGAGGGCACTGAAGCTTTCTTT. Its protein product is CASRLQEGPREGTEAFF. J is TRBJ1-1 and V is TRBV5-1; TRBD1 is a possible D gene (5 bases). Germline V CDR1 and CDR2: SGHRS, YFSETQ. The CDR3 length is 17 residues. Trimming removed 5 bases from V and 4 bases from J, with 24 bases in between.

V and J are TRBV9 and TRBJ1-4, with 11 nucleotides matching TRBD1. There are 15 residues in the CDR3. CDR1 and CDR2 from the germline V gene are SGDLS and YYNGEE. After removal of 4 bases from V and 5 bases from J, the junction contained 4 bases not matched to a gene. CDR3 DNA sequence: TGTGCCAGCAGCTTCCGGGACAGGGGGAATGAAAAACTGTTTTTT. As protein: CASSFRDRGNEKLFF.

The chain couples TRBV12-5 to TRBJ2-3; 15 bases align to TRBD2. CDR1 is LGHNT, CDR2 FRNRAP, per germline. V was clipped by 2 bases and J by 0 bases; unmatched bases: 6. The CDR3 extends over 19 amino acids. This CDR3 is CASGLRGTSGGPSTDTQYF. The CDR3, as DNA: TGTGCTAGTGGTTTGAGGGGGACTAGCGGGGGGCCTAGCACAGATACGCAGTATTTT.

The V call is TRBV27, the J call TRBJ1-2; 10 positions agree with TRBD1. The CDR3 is 14 amino acids. The germline V gene encodes CDR1 MNHEY and CDR2 SMNVEV (reference sequence). V dropped 4 bases and J dropped 8; count of bases not matched to a gene: 7. CDR3 nucleotide sequence: TGTGCCAGCAGTTGGTCTGGGACAGGGGACGGCTACACCTTC. It codes for CASSWSGTGDGYTF.

This rearrangement joins TRBV5-6 to TRBJ2-6, with a tentative D call TRBD2 (5 bases). From germline, CDR1 is SGHDT and CDR2 YYEEEE. This CDR3 has 18 residues. V was shortened by 4 bases and J by 4 bases, with 21 bases between the two germline ends. The CDR3 DNA sequence: TGTGCCAGCAGCCTGGGCTTGGGGATGACGGGAGGGGCCAACGTCCTGACTTTC. Protein sequence: CASSLGLGMTGGANVLTF.

The rearrangement joins TRBV6-1 to TRBJ2-7; 8 bases are shared with TRBD2. J was trimmed by 4 bases and V by 4 bases; bases with no gene match: 15. Germline V gene data show CDR1 as MNHNS and CDR2 as SASEGT. CDR3 length: 17 amino acids. The CDR3 is CASSAASGPRVGYEQYF. CDR3 bases: TGTGCCAGCAGTGCGGCTAGCGGGCCTCGGGTCGGTTACGAGCAGTACTTC.